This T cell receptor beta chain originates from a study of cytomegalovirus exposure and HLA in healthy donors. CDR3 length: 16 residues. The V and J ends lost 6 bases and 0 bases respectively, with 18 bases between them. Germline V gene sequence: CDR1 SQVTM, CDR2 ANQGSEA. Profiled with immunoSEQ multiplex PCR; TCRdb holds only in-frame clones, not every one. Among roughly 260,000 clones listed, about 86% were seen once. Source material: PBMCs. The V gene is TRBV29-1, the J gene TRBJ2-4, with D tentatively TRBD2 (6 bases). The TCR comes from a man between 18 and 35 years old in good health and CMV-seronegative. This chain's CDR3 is CSVAEGVVLAKNIQYF. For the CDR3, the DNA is TGCAGCGTGGCGGAGGGAGTGGTACTAGCCAAAAACATTCAGTACTTC.